This T cell receptor beta chain emerged from a study of identical twins. General study findings and limits: Conclusions relied on cross-sectional statistical analysis, not following the same donors.

MiXCR was run by TCRdb on the 5' RACE reads, yielding one entry per CDR3 protein. The sample lists approximately 550,000 distinct CDR3 sequences; 20% to 25% were seen once. Regarding this clonotype: Its antigen is not known.

CDR1 and CDR2 from the germline V gene are DFQATT and SNEGSKA (reference sequence). The CDR3 loop spans 18 amino acids. Trimming removed 5 bases from V and 3 bases from J; junction bases left unmatched: 16. This same sample was also part of a study on yellow fever vaccine responses in identical twins.

The rearrangement links TRBV20-1 to TRBJ2-5; 12 positions match TRBD2. The sample consisted of CD4+ T cells sorted from blood. This receptor was obtained from a woman aged 18 to 35 in good health. DNA of the CDR3: TGCAGTGCTCAGTGGCTAGCGGGAGGGCCAAGTCTCGAAGAGACCCAGTACTTC. Amino acids: CSAQWLAGGPSLEETQYF.